The present T cell receptor (beta chain) was sequenced within a study of blood T cell repertoires in COVID-19. Study-wide context: The study drew acute and convalescent COVID-19 samples from the United States, Italy and Spain.

The V gene's germline CDR1 is LGHDT and CDR2 YNNKEL (reference sequence). This CDR3 comprises 16 residues. V shed 3 bases and J 9 bases; nucleotides not matched to a gene: 8. Original data processing: Cell counts per sample came from amplifying reference gene primers. Using immunoSEQ multiplex PCR, the repertoire was profiled, and TCRdb retains in-frame clones only, with some absent. V, J and clone size were drawn from that table, and D and trimming were deduced from the DNA. The sample includes roughly 480,000 clones, nearly 90% seen only once; the top ten take roughly 1%. This clonotype originated in a man between 18 and 29 years old with COVID-19, enrolled during active disease. Sequenced: peripheral blood. The rearrangement links TRBV3-1 (or the pseudogene TRBV3-2) to TRBJ2-1, with 13 bases aligning to TRBD2. CDR3 DNA sequence: TGTGCCAGCAGCCACATACTAGCGGGGGGGCCAAGTGAGCAGTTCTTC. Protein: CASSHILAGGPSEQFF.